This paragraph reports one TCR beta chain. Across about two dozen US areas, participants ranged in age from about 18 to 100 years. Recovered status applied to Cohort 3 donors who had two consecutive negative PCRs. It also applied to those with clearance or with symptom resolution. Authors' analysis steps: Amplification of reference gene primers was used by the study to estimate nucleated cell counts. The table came from immunoSEQ multiplex PCR; TCRdb's copy has only in-frame clones and leaves some out. The V and J calls and clone size were taken over from that table, and D and trimming were inferred from the DNA. The data show 240,000 or so clones, about 82% seen once. The data derive from a study of blood T cell repertoires in COVID-19. Study overall: The United States, Italy and Spain were the sources of the acute and convalescent COVID-19 samples.

The germline V gene encodes CDR1 SGHDT and CDR2 YYEEEE. V dropped 6 bases and J dropped 3; count of bases not matched to a gene: 11. The CDR3 is 15 residues long. This sequence joins TRBV5-6 and TRBJ2-5; 7 bases are shared with TRBD1. The clonotype originates from a woman aged 45-65 years who had recovered from COVID-19. Source material: PBMCs or T cells enriched from blood (not recorded which). The CDR3, as DNA: TGTGCCAGCACCGACCTTCCAGACAGGGAAGAGACCCAGTACTTC. Translating gives CASTDLPDREETQYF. The full variable domain, with the rest looked up from reference TRBV5-6 and TRBJ2-5, is DAGVTQSPTHLIKTRGQQVTLRCSPKSGHDTVSWYQQALGQGPQFIFQYYEEEERQRGNFPDRFSGHQFPNYSSELNVNALLLGDSALYLCASTDLPDREETQYFGPGTRLLVL.